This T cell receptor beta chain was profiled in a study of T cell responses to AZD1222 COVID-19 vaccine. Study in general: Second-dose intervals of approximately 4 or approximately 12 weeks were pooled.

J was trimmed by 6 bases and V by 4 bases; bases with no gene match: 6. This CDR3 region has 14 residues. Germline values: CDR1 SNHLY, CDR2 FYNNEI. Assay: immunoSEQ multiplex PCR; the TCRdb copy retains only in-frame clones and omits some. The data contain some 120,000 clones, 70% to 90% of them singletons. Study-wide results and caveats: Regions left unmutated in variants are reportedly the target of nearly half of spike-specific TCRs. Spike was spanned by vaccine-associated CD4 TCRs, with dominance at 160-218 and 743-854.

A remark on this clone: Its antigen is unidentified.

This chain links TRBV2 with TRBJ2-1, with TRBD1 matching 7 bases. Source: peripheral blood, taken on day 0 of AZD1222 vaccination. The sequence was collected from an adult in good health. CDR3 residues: CASSGQGVTNEQFF. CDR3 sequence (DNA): TGTGCCAGCAGTGGACAGGGAGTAACCAATGAGCAGTTCTTC.